This T cell receptor beta chain was recorded in a study of T cells in Graves' hyperthyroidism and ophthalmopathy. RNA transcripts yielded amplified TCR beta CDR3 regions. RT-PCR in the first round (using the HTBI primer set) targeted the TCR CDR3. TCRdb re-called the multiplex PCR reads through MiXCR, storing one row per CDR3 protein. The repertoire holds roughly 380,000 distinct CDR3 sequences, 13% seen once, with around 20% in the top ten. Whole-study findings and limits: Blood samples included most of the expanded thyroid clonotypes exceeding 0.001. Prediction of ophthalmopathy progression came a median around 6.5 months pre-onset.

V gave up 5 bases and J gave up 8 bases; unmatched junction bases: 14. Germline V gives CDR1 MNHNS, CDR2 SASEGT. This CDR3 has 17 residues. Ten or more counts support this clonotype. The antigen remains undetermined. Researchers barred patients who had uncontrolled infection, other autoimmune disease, pregnancy or lactation. V and J are TRBV6-1 and TRBJ2-1, with 11 bases aligning to TRBD2. The sequence was obtained from a man aged 30-40 years with Graves' hyperthyroidism that later progressed to Graves' ophthalmopathy. The sequenced sample was blood. Written as DNA, the CDR3 is TGTGCCAGCAGTTGGGGCTTGACTAGCGGGAATAGGTATGAGCAGTTCTTC. Protein product: CASSWGLTSGNRYEQFF.